The 28 T cell receptor beta chains given below trace back to one sample, sequenced in a study of long-term antiretroviral therapy in people with HIV. Version v3.0 of the immunoSEQ assay ran at survey level. Assay: immunoSEQ multiplex PCR; the TCRdb copy retains only in-frame clones and omits some. The sample includes 15,000 to 20,000 clones, roughly nine tenths of them seen just once. The sequencing used unsorted PBMCs, collected 4.2 years after starting antiretroviral therapy. The receptors here all came from a man aged 50-59 years with HIV.

The chain links TRBV4-3 to TRBJ2-7, with 8 bases lining up with TRBD2. CDR3 size: 17 residues. The germline CDR1 and CDR2 sequences are LGHNA and YSLEER. V shed 0 bases and J 0 bases; nucleotides not matched to a gene: 7. Here the CDR3 reads CASSQDFAGGPSYEQYF. In DNA form, the CDR3 reads TGCGCCAGCAGCCAAGATTTCGCGGGGGGCCCCTCCTACGAGCAGTACTTC.

The chain joins TRBV5-8 to TRBJ1-1; no firm D call. V dropped 0 bases and J dropped 1 base, with 4 bases sitting between them. The CDR3 has 13 residues. CDR1 is SGHTS, CDR2 YDEGEE, per germline. CDR3 bases: TGTGCCAGCAGCTTGGCTGGGAACACTGAAGCTTTCTTT. Translating it yields CASSLAGNTEAFF. Full variable domain (missing parts from reference TRBV5-8 and TRBJ1-1): EAGVTQSPTHLIKTRGQQATLRCSPISGHTSVYWYQQALGLGLQFLLWYDEGEERNRGNFPPRFSGRQFPNYSSELNVNALELEDSALYLCASSLAGNTEAFFGQGTRLTVV.

This sequence joins TRBV14 and TRBJ1-1; no firm D call. Per the germline V gene, CDR1 is SGHDN and CDR2 is FVKESK. The CDR3 is made up of 13 amino acids. The V gene lost 6 bases and the J gene lost 0 bases, with 8 bases spanning the gap. The CDR3 loop reads CASSLSLNTEAFF. The CDR3 region has the DNA TGTGCCAGCAGTCTTAGTCTGAACACTGAAGCTTTCTTT.

The V and J genes are TRBV5-4 and TRBJ1-2; D is possibly TRBD1 (6 bases). The CDR3 consists of 14 residues. Germline V gives CDR1 SGHNT, CDR2 YYREEE (reference sequence). Deletions cut 1 base from V and 6 bases from J, with 13 bases between. CDR3 nucleotides: TGTGCCAGCAGCTTGTACAGGGTCACGCATGGCTACACCTTC. This encodes CASSLYRVTHGYTF.

The V call is TRBV7-8, the J call TRBJ1-2; the D gene is possibly TRBD1 (5 bases). Trimming shortened V by 2 bases and J by 4 bases, and 11 bases separated the two germline ends. Germline V gene data show CDR1 as SGHVS and CDR2 as FQNEAQ. The CDR3 spans 14 residues. The CDR3 DNA sequence: TGTGCCAGCAGCTTATCTGCAGGGACCTATGGCTACACCTTC. Translated: CASSLSAGTYGYTF.

The rearrangement links TRBV4-1 to TRBJ2-7; D ambiguous. This CDR3 region has 13 residues. The V gene lost 2 bases and the J gene lost 3 bases, with 8 bases spanning the gap. The germline V gene encodes CDR1 MGHRA and CDR2 YSYEKL. DNA of the CDR3: TGCGCCAGCAGCCAACTGCTGGGCTACGAGCAGTACTTC. Encoded protein: CASSQLLGYEQYF.

The chain joins TRBV4-3 to TRBJ2-1, with 9 bases aligning to TRBD2. CDR1 and CDR2 from the germline V gene are LGHNA and YSLEER. J gave up 4 bases and V 1 base, and 2 bases lay outside the gene matches. The CDR3 totals 15 residues. This chain's CDR3 is CASSQASGGYNEQFF. CDR3 DNA: TGCGCCAGCAGCCAAGCCAGCGGGGGGTACAATGAGCAGTTCTTC.

This chain joins TRBV6-1 and TRBJ2-1; D is unresolved. This CDR3 is 13 amino acids long. V was shortened by 7 bases and J by 2 bases, with 9 bases between the two germline ends. Germline loops: CDR1 MNHNS, CDR2 SASEGT. The CDR3 here is CASTGGPYNEQFF. The DNA for the CDR3 is TGTGCCAGCACTGGCGGACCCTACAATGAGCAGTTCTTC.

In this sample, this clone turned up once. The chain employs TRBV7-9 and TRBJ2-1; D unresolved. Germline-derived CDR1 and CDR2 are SEHNR and FQNEAQ (reference sequence). The V gene lost 1 base and the J gene lost 10 bases, with 8 bases spanning the gap. The length of the CDR3 is 12 residues. CDR3 in amino acids: CASSLVPGEQFF. In nucleotides, the CDR3 is TGTGCCAGCAGCTTAGTCCCCGGGGAGCAGTTCTTC.

This chain joins TRBV6-1 and TRBJ2-3; 9 bases are a match to TRBD2. The V and J ends lost 3 bases and 1 base, in that order; junction bases with no gene match: 5. Germline CDR1 and CDR2: MNHNS and SASEGT. This CDR3 has 16 residues. The CDR3 DNA reads TGTGCCAGCAGTGACATTGCGGGGGGGGGCACAGATACGCAGTATTTT. Amino acids: CASSDIAGGGTDTQYF.

The J gene is TRBJ2-3, the V gene TRBV11-2; a possible D gene is TRBD2 (6 bases). The V gene lost 1 base and the J gene lost 9 bases, with 11 bases spanning the gap. Germline V CDR1 and CDR2: SGHAT, FQNNGV. CDR3 length: 13 residues. CDR3 DNA: TGTGCCAGCAGCTTAGGACTAGTTGACACGCAGTATTTT. Translation: CASSLGLVDTQYF.

The V and J genes are TRBV9 and TRBJ1-2; 12 positions match TRBD1. CDR3 size: 15 residues. Losses at the gene ends were 0 bases for V and 8 bases for J; bases not matched to a gene: 5. Germline loops: CDR1 SGDLS, CDR2 YYNGEE. CDR3 sequence (DNA): TGTGCCAGCAGCGTAGAGGGGACAGGGGGCAGAGGCTACACCTTC. Protein product: CASSVEGTGGRGYTF.

This rearrangement joins TRBV12-5 to TRBJ2-7, with D possibly TRBD2 on 6 matching bases. Trimming left V 6 bases short and J 0 bases short, with 15 bases between. CDR1 LGHNT and CDR2 FRNRAP come from the germline V gene. The CDR3 length is 15 residues. DNA of the CDR3: TGTGCTAGTGGCGTTCTTGGGGGGAGCTCCTACGAGCAGTACTTC. As protein: CASGVLGGSSYEQYF.

This clone appeared once. The chain recombines TRBV6-6 with TRBJ2-1; D remains unclear. Trimming took 2 bases from V and 7 from J, leaving 12 bases between them. The CDR3 spans 14 residues. CDR1 is MNHNY and CDR2 is SVGAGI in the germline V gene (reference sequence). The CDR3 loop is CASSYGGTRNEQFF. The CDR3 bases are TGTGCCAGCAGTTACGGTGGTACTCGGAATGAGCAGTTCTTC.

J is TRBJ2-3 and V is TRBV10-3, with 11 nucleotides matching TRBD2. Germline-derived CDR1 and CDR2 are ENHRY and SYGVKD. The CDR3 has 17 residues. Germline trimming cut 1 base from V and 0 bases from J; bases unmatched to any gene: 3. The CDR3 here is CAISELGLAESTDTQYF. The CDR3, as DNA: TGTGCCATCAGTGAGTTGGGACTAGCGGAAAGCACAGATACGCAGTATTTT.

V is TRBV7-6 and J is TRBJ2-1; the D is unclear. Germline V gene sequence: CDR1 SGHVS, CDR2 FNYEAQ. This CDR3 has 12 amino acids. With 2 bases removed from V and 5 bases from J, the gap between germline ends came to 4 bases. The CDR3 loop reads CASSLINNEQFF. The CDR3 nucleotides are TGTGCCAGCAGCTTAATCAACAATGAGCAGTTCTTC.

This clone was seen just once. The chain combines TRBV27 with TRBJ2-7; 7 bases agree with TRBD1. The CDR3 spans 17 residues. V shed 0 bases, J shed 4 bases, and the junction held 12 bases outside the gene matches. CDR1 is MNHEY and CDR2 is SMNVEV in the germline V gene (reference sequence). CDR3 protein: CASSLSGTEVLSYEQYF. CDR3 DNA: TGTGCCAGCAGTTTATCGGGGACAGAAGTTCTTTCTTACGAGCAGTACTTC.

Only one count was recorded for this clone. The gene calls are TRBV18 and TRBJ2-3; D is perhaps TRBD2 (5 bases). Germline CDR1 and CDR2: KGHSH and LQKENI. This CDR3 region has 13 residues. V lost 3 bases and J lost 4, with 8 bases in between. The CDR3 spells CASSPSVSDTQYF. The CDR3 DNA reads as TGTGCCAGCTCACCTAGCGTTTCAGATACGCAGTATTTT. The full variable domain, with the rest looked up from reference TRBV18 and TRBJ2-3, is NAGVMQNPRHLVRRRGQEARLRCSPMKGHSHVYWYRQLPEEGLKFMVYLQKENIIDESGMPKERFSAEFPKEGPSILRIQQVVRGDSAAYFCASSPSVSDTQYFGPGTRLTVL.

The chain employs TRBV5-8 and TRBJ2-7, with TRBD1 matching over 8 bases. This CDR3 has 14 residues. V lost 2 bases to trimming and J lost 2 bases; unmatched junction nucleotides: 3. CDR1 and CDR2 from the germline V gene are SGHTS and YDEGEE. This CDR3 is CASSLGQGAYEQYF. CDR3 DNA sequence: TGTGCCAGCAGCTTAGGACAGGGCGCCTACGAGCAGTACTTC. The full variable domain, with the rest looked up from reference TRBV5-8 and TRBJ2-7, is EAGVTQSPTHLIKTRGQQATLRCSPISGHTSVYWYQQALGLGLQFLLWYDEGEERNRGNFPPRFSGRQFPNYSSELNVNALELEDSALYLCASSLGQGAYEQYFGPGTRLTVT.

The chain joins TRBV5-6 to TRBJ2-7, with TRBD2 identical over 11 bases. The length of the CDR3 is 15 residues. V gave up 0 bases and J gave up 4 bases; unmatched junction bases: 3. Per the germline V gene, CDR1 is SGHDT and CDR2 is YYEEEE. CDR3 loop: CASSLDPSGGYEQYF. The CDR3 DNA reads as TGTGCCAGCAGCTTGGACCCTAGCGGGGGGTACGAGCAGTACTTC.

This rearrangement joins TRBV27 to TRBJ2-1, with 10 bases aligning to TRBD1. V was pared by 11 bases and J by 6 bases, with 10 bases of the junction left unmatched. Per the germline V gene, CDR1 is MNHEY and CDR2 is SMNVEV (reference sequence). CDR3 length equals 14 residues. CDR3 in DNA: TGTGCCGCGATGAGACAGGGGGCCACCAATGAGCAGTTCTTC. This gives the protein CAAMRQGATNEQFF.

V and J are TRBV10-2 and TRBJ1-6, with D uncertain. V was shortened by 8 bases and J by 7 bases, with 12 bases between the two germline ends. The CDR3 contains 13 residues. Germline V gene sequence: CDR1 WSHSY, CDR2 SAAADI. CDR3 in DNA: TGCGCCAGCTTCTCTGGAGTAAATTCACCCCTCCACTTT. It is translated as CASFSGVNSPLHF.

The genes are TRBV7-8 and TRBJ1-6; TRBD1 matches 9 bases. After removal of 5 bases from V and 7 bases from J, the junction contained 6 bases not matched to a gene. The CDR3 is 15 amino acids. Germline assignment: CDR1 SGHVS and CDR2 FQNEAQ. DNA of the CDR3: TGTGCCAGCAGCGGTGGGACAGGGAGAAATTCACCCCTCCACTTT. It encodes CASSGGTGRNSPLHF.

The chain is built from TRBV5-1 and TRBJ2-7; no clear D gene. Germline CDR1 reads SGHRS; CDR2 reads YFSETQ. CDR3 length: 14 residues. V was clipped by 0 bases and J by 6 bases, with 13 bases between them. The CDR3: CASSLAYRAGEQYF. Here the CDR3 DNA reads TGCGCCAGCAGCTTGGCCTATAGGGCCGGCGAGCAGTACTTC.

J is TRBJ2-2 and V is TRBV14; D is unclear. The CDR3 is 16 residues long. The germline V and J ends were trimmed by 1 base and 7 bases, with 16 bases remaining between them. Germline values: CDR1 SGHDN, CDR2 FVKESK. CDR3 DNA sequence: TGTGCCAGCAGCCAAGTTGTTACAAGGCTAAGCGGGGAGCTGTTTTTT. Translated: CASSQVVTRLSGELFF.

Only a few counts were recorded for this clone. DNA of the CDR3: TGTGCCAGCAGCGGGACAAATTCACCCCTCCACTTT. Translation: CASSGTNSPLHF. The chain joins TRBV6-6 to TRBJ1-6, with D perhaps matching TRBD1 (6 bases). V lost 6 bases and J 7 bases, leaving 7 bases between the germline ends. The CDR3 is 12 residues long. Per the germline V gene, CDR1 is MNHNY and CDR2 is SVGAGI (reference sequence).

The V call is TRBV19, the J call TRBJ2-7, with D possibly being TRBD1 (6 bases). V gave up 4 bases and J gave up 1 base, with 11 bases separating them. The germline gives CDR1 LNHDA, CDR2 SQIVND (reference sequence). The length of the CDR3 is 14 residues. CDR3 sequence: CASSSQGRSYEQYF. CDR3 sequence (DNA): TGTGCCAGTAGTAGCCAGGGGAGATCCTACGAGCAGTACTTC. The full variable domain, rest sourced from reference TRBV19 and TRBJ2-7, is DGGITQSPKYLFRKEGQNVTLSCEQNLNHDAMYWYRQDPGQGLRLIYYSQIVNDFQKGDIAEGYSVSREKKESFPLTVTSAQKNPTAFYLCASSSQGRSYEQYFGPGTRLTVT.

This rearrangement joins TRBV7-2 to TRBJ2-6, with 11 positions matching TRBD2. Per the germline V gene, CDR1 is SGHTA and CDR2 is FQGNSA. The CDR3 runs to 17 residues. With 4 bases clipped from V and 0 bases from J, the junction kept 2 bases outside the gene matches. CDR3: CASSSTSGNSGANVLTF. The CDR3 region has the DNA TGTGCCAGCAGCTCGACTAGCGGGAACTCTGGGGCCAACGTCCTGACTTTC. Full variable domain (missing parts from reference TRBV7-2 and TRBJ2-6): GAGVSQSPSNKVTEKGKDVELRCDPISGHTALYWYRQSLGQGLEFLIYFQGNSAPDKSGLPSDRFSAERTGGSVSTLTIQRTQQEDSAVYLCASSSTSGNSGANVLTFGAGSRLTVL.